This entry concerns a single TCR beta chain. Here immunoSEQ multiplex PCR was the method, and the copy in TCRdb shows in-frame clones only, minus some. The data show a few hundred thousand clones, with over 80% seen just once and 5% to 6% held by the top ten. These data come from a study of blood T cell repertoires in COVID-19. This CDR3 has 13 residues. V dropped 3 bases and J dropped 6 bases, with 12 bases sitting between them. CDR1 is SGHNT and CDR2 is YYREEE in the germline V gene (reference sequence). The sample taken for sequencing was PBMCs or T cells enriched from blood (not recorded which). The TCR comes from a woman between 50 and 59 years old who had recovered from COVID-19. This rearrangement joins TRBV5-4 to TRBJ1-1, with D possibly being TRBD1 (5 bases). The CDR3 sequence is CASSSTERAEAFF. In DNA, the CDR3 is TGTGCCAGCAGCTCGACAGAGCGGGCTGAAGCTTTCTTT.